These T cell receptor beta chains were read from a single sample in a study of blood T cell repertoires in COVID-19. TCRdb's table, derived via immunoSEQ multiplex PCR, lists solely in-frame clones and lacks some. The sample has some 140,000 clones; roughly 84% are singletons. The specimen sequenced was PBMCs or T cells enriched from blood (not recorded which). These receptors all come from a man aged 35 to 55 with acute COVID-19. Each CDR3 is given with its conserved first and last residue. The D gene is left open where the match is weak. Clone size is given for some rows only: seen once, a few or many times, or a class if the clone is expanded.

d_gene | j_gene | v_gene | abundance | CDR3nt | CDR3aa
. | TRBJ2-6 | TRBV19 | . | TGTGCCAGTAGCACCTCAGGCAGGGTCTCTGGGGCCAACGTCCTGACTTTC | CASSTSGRVSGANVLTF
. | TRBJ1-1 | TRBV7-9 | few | TGTGCCAGCCGTACCGTGGGGAGCCGCCACGGTGAAGCTTTCTTT | CASRTVGSRHGEAFF
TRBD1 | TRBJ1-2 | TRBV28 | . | TGTGCCAGCAACGTTGCGGACAGGGGCTATGGCTACACCTTC | CASNVADRGYGYTF
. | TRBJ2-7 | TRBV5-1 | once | TGCGCCAGCAGCCCGGAGGGGACCCTACGCGAGCAGTACTTC | CASSPEGTLREQYF
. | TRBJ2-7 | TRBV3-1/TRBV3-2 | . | TGTGCCAGCAGCTCCCGAGTGGGGCGGCCCGATTCCTACGAGCAGTACTTC | CASSSRVGRPDSYEQYF
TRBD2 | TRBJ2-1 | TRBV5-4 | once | TGTGCCAGCAGCTTGGCTAGCGGGGCCTCCTACAATGAGCAGTTCTTC | CASSLASGASYNEQFF
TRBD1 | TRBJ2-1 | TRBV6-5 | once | TGTGCCAGCAAAACAGGGGATGGTAATGAGCAGTTCTTC | CASKTGDGNEQFF
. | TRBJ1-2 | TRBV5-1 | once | TGCGCCAGCAGGCAAGGCTACAGGGTACTTAACTATGGCTACACCTTC | CASRQGYRVLNYGYTF
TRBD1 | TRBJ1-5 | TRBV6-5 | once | TGTGCCAGCAGCTCTCTCGACAGGGGCAATCAGCCCCAGCATTTT | CASSSLDRGNQPQHF
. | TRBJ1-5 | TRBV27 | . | TGTGCCAGCAGTTATAGGGAGTCCAATCAGCCCCAGCATTTT | CASSYRESNQPQHF
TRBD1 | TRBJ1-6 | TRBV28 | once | TGTGCCAGCAGTCTATACAGGGGGCTAAGTACTTCACCCCTCCACTTT | CASSLYRGLSTSPLHF
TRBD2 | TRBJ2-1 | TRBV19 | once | TGTGCCAGTAGTATAGATAAGGGGACTAGCACCTACAATGAGCAGTTCTTC | CASSIDKGTSTYNEQFF
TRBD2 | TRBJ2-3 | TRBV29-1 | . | TGCAGCGGGAGAGCGGGAGGAACAGATACGCAGTATTTT | CSGRAGGTDTQYF
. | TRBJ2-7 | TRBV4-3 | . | TGCGCCAGCAGCCAAGATAAGGGGGGGATGTGGGAGCAGTACTTC | CASSQDKGGMWEQYF
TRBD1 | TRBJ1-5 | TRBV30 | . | TGTGCCTGGAGCCGGACAGGGAGGGGGGATCAGCCCCAGCATTTT | CAWSRTGRGDQPQHF
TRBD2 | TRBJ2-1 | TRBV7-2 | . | TGTGCCAGCAGCTTAGGGGGATCGCGGGGGTGGAGGAATGAGCAGTTCTTC | CASSLGGSRGWRNEQFF